The entry below describes one T cell receptor beta chain. Its target antigen remains unknown. Base qualities are not at hand, and no much larger clone is one base apart. This sample is drawn from a study of shared T cell receptors in the human thymus (TCRdb year 2021). About the investigation overall: The study examined how self-reactive, shared T-cell receptor alpha chains are generated in the human thymus.

The method was the immunoSEQ multiplex PCR assay. TCRdb took over this immuneACCESS table, retaining in-frame rearrangements with V and J assigned. Such tables are incomplete; in checked studies, under half of the missing clones stem from an unresolved V gene, and the remainder is unexplained. This sample gives hundreds of thousands of clones in total; 87% of them show up just once. About 0.0094% of the sample is taken by the ten largest. These same data were also listed under a study on human thymus T cells. The second paper states: Immunologically healthy infants undergoing open corrective cardiac surgery for congenital heart defects in Finland were used as donors. Thymus tissue was obtained as surgical resects removed during corrective cardiac surgery. Both the thymic and the peripheral blood repertoires appeared to show biased V and J gene segment usage. The related research reported highly overlapping thymic TCR repertoires among unrelated individuals. TCR alpha and beta repertoires from about 8 infant thymus samples and a few related peripheral blood samples were characterized in the study. Donor ages ranging from roughly 6 to 244 days were recorded, and five to seven male and a couple of female infants were included in the cohort. Thymocytes were freed from the tissue by mechanical means and kept at -70 degrees C as pellets of roughly 8.5-31 million cells. Genomic DNA was extracted from frozen cell pellets with a QIAsymphony instrument. TCRB and TCRAD loci were amplified from a standardized quantity of quality-controlled genomic DNA using the immunoSEQ multiplex PCR assay. The V(D)J region was spanned by amplicons of a length sufficient to cover the CDR3 and to identify V and J genes. The amplicons were sequenced on an Illumina platform via the commercial immunoSEQ service. Primer bias and sequencing errors were corrected as previously described, and TCRAD and TCRB were defined on the basis of the IMGT database. The repertoires were analysed using immunoSEQ Analyzer 3.0 and VDJTools for basic statistics, V/J segment usage, diversity estimates, rarefaction and pairwise overlap. To estimate diversity, the Chao1, ChaoE, Efron-Thisted, Shannon and inverse Simpson indices were applied, and diversity was also estimated on datasets down-sampled to the smallest sample. Repertoire overlap used strict matching of CDR3 nucleotide sequence, V gene and J gene, with Jaccard-based multidimensional scaling clustering. Thymus samples yielded on average approximately 840,000 unique TCRB clonotypes, compared with around 84,000 from blood samples.

Material for sequencing was thymocytes. The sequence was collected from a boy younger than two with a congenital heart defect. Donor details come from another sample of the same person, matched by shared clones.

The DNA reads as follows: TGTGCCACCAGCAGGAAGAAAAACTACGAGCAGTACTTC. It encodes CATSRKKNYEQYF. The chain uses TRBV15 and TRBJ2-5, with no D gene named confidently. The J call is doubtful: the DNA matches TRBJ2-7 better. The CDR3 starts with the cysteine, ends with the phenylalanine, and has 13 residues. Only the CDR3 region is kept as DNA, spanning 39 bases read in frame from base 1. The germline V gene (reference sequence) yields LNHNV for CDR1 and YYDKDF for CDR2.